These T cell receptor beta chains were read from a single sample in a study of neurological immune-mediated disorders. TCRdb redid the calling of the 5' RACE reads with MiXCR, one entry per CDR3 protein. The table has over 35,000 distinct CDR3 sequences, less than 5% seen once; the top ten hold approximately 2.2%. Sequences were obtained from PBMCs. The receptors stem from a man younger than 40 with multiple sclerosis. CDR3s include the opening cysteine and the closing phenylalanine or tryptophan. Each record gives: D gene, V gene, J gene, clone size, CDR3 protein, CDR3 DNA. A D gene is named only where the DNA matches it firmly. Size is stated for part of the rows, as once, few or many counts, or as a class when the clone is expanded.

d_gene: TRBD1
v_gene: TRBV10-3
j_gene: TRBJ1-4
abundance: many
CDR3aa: CAISDRTGYEKLFF
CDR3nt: TGTGCCATCAGTGATCGGACAGGGTATGAAAAACTGTTTTTT

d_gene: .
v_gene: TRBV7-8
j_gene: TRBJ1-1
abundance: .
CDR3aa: CASSLVINTEAFF
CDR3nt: TGTGCCAGCAGCTTAGTGATAAACACTGAAGCTTTCTTT

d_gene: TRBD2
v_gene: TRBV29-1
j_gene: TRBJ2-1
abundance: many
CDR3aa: CSLLLVLAGGNEQFF
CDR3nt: TGCAGCCTCTTGTTAGTACTAGCGGGGGGAAATGAGCAGTTCTTC

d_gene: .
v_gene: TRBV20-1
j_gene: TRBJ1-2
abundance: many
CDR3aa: CSARDQRTPRGYTF
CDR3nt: TGCAGTGCTAGAGATCAAAGGACCCCCCGTGGCTACACCTTC

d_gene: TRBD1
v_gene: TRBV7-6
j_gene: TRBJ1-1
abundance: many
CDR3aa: CASRIQGAHTEAFF
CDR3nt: TGTGCCAGCAGGATACAGGGGGCGCACACTGAAGCTTTCTTT

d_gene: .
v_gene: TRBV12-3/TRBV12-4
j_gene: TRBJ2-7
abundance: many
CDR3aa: CASSSYRTVTYEQYF
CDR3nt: TGTGCCAGCAGTTCCTATAGGACGGTCACCTACGAGCAGTACTTC

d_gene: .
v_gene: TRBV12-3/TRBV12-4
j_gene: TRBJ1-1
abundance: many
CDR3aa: CASSLVTGHFVGTEAFF
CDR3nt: TGTGCCAGCAGTTTAGTTACAGGACACTTCGTAGGCACTGAAGCTTTCTTT

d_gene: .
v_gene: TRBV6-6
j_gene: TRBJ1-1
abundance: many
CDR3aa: CASSAEIKAFF
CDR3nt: TGTGCCAGCAGTGCCGAGATAAAGGCTTTCTTT

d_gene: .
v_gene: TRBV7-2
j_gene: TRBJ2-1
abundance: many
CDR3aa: CASSLQVLHEQFF
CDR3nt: TGTGCCAGCAGCTTACAGGTACTACACGAGCAGTTCTTC

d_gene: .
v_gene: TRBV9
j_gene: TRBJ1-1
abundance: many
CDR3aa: CASSVSLQDVAFF
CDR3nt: TGTGCCAGCAGCGTGAGTTTACAGGATGTAGCTTTCTTT

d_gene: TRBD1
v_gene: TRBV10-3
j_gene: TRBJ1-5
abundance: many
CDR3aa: CAISPDRDQPQHF
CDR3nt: TGTGCCATCAGCCCCGACAGGGATCAGCCCCAGCATTTT

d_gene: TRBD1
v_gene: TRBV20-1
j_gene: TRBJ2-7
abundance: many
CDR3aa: CSARAPLPGTGAEQYF
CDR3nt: TGCAGTGCTAGAGCCCCACTACCCGGGACAGGAGCCGAGCAGTACTTC

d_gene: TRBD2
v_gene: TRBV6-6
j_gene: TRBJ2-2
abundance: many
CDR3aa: CASRTSGAAGELFF
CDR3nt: TGTGCCAGCAGGACTAGCGGGGCGGCCGGGGAGCTGTTTTTT

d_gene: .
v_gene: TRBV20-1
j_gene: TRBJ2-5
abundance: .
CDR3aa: CPARRAGRESQYF
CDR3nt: TGCCCTGCTAGGAGAGCGGGTAGGGAGTCCCAGTACTTC